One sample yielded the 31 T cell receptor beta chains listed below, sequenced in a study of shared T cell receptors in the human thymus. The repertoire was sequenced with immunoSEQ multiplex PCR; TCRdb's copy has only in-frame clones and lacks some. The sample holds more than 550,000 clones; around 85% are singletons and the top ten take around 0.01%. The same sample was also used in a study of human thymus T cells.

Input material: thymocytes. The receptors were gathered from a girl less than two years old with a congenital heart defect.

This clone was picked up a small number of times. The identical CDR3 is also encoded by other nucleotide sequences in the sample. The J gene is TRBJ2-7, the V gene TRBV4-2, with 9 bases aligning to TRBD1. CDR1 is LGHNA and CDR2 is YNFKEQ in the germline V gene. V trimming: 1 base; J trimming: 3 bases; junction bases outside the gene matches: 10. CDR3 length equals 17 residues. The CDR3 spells CASSQGVTGTGLYEQYF. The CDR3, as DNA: TGTGCCAGCAGCCAAGGGGTAACCGGGACAGGGCTCTACGAGCAGTACTTC.

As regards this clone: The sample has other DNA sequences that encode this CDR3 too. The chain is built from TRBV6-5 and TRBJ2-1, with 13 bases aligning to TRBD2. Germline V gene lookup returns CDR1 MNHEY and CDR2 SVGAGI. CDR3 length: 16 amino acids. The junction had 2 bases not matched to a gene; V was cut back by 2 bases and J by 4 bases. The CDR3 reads CASSYRTSGGYNEQFF. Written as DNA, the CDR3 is TGTGCCAGCAGTTACCGGACTAGCGGGGGATACAATGAGCAGTTCTTC.

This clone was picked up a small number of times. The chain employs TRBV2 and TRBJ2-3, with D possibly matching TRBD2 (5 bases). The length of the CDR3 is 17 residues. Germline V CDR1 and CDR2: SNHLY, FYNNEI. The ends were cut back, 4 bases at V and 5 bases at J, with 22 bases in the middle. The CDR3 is CASSVSTREVPIDTQYF. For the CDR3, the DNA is TGTGCCAGCAGTGTATCAACTAGAGAGGTCCCTATAGATACGCAGTATTTT.

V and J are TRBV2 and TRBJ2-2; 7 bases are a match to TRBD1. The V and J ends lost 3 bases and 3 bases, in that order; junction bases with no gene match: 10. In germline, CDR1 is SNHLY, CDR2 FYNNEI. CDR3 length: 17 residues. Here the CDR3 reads CASSELGTASDTGELFF. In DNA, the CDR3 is TGTGCCAGCAGTGAGCTAGGGACAGCGAGTGACACCGGGGAGCTGTTTTTT.

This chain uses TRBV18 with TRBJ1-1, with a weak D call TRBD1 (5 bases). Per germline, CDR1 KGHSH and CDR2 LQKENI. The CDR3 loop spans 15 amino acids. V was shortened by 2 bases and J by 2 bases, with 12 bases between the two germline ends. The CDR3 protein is CASSPRGRANTEAFF. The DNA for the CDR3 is TGTGCCAGCTCACCAAGGGGTAGGGCCAACACTGAAGCTTTCTTT.

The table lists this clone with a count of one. CDR3 sequence: CASSQVNNRHGYTF. In nucleotides, the CDR3 is TGCGCCAGCAGCCAAGTGAACAACAGGCATGGCTACACCTTC. The gene calls are TRBV4-1 and TRBJ1-2; a possible D gene is TRBD1 (5 bases). Trimming cost V 1 base and J 6 bases, with 12 bases left between them. The CDR3 runs 14 residues. CDR1 MGHRA and CDR2 YSYEKL come from the germline V gene.

The CDR3 reads CASSSAGGYGYTF. CDR3 DNA sequence: TGTGCCAGTAGTTCGGCAGGGGGCTATGGCTACACCTTC. The rearrangement joins TRBV19 to TRBJ1-2, with 7 bases identical to TRBD1. CDR1 LNHDA and CDR2 SQIVND come from the germline V gene (reference sequence). The CDR3 is made up of 13 amino acids. With V trimmed by 5 bases and J by 4 bases, 4 bases remained unmatched. Filled out from reference TRBV19 and TRBJ1-2, the complete variable domain reads DGGITQSPKYLFRKEGQNVTLSCEQNLNHDAMYWYRQDPGQGLRLIYYSQIVNDFQKGDIAEGYSVSREKKESFPLTVTSAQKNPTAFYLCASSSAGGYGYTFGSGTRLTVV.

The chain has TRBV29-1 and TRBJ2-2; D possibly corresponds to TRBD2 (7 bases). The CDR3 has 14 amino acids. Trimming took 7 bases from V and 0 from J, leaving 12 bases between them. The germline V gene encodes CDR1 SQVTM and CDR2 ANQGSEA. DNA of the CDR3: TGCAGCGCGGCGGGGGCGGCGAACACCGGGGAGCTGTTTTTT. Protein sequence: CSAAGAANTGELFF.

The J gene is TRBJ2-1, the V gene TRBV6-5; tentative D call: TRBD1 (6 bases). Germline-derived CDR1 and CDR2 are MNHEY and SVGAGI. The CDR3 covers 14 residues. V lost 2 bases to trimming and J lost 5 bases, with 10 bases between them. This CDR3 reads CASSYRTDDNEQFF. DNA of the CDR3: TGTGCCAGCAGTTACCGGACAGACGACAATGAGCAGTTCTTC.

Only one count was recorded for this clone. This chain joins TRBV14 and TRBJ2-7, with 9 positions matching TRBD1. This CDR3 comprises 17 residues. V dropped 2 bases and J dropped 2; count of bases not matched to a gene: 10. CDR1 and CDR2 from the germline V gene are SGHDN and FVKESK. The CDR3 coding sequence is TGTGCCAGCAGCCAACACAACTGGAGACAGGGGGCCTACGAGCAGTACTTC. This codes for CASSQHNWRQGAYEQYF.

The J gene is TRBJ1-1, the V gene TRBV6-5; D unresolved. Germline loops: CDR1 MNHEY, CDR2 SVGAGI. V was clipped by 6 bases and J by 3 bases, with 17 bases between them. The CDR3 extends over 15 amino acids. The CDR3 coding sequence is TGTGCCAGCAGCGATGGTCATGGAGCGTACACTGAAGCTTTCTTT. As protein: CASSDGHGAYTEAFF.

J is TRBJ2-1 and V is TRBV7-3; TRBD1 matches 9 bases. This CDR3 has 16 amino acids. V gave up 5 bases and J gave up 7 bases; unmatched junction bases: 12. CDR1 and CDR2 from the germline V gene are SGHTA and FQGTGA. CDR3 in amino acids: CASSPTGTGSLNEQFF. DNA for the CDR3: TGTGCCAGCAGCCCTACCGGGACAGGGTCACTAAATGAGCAGTTCTTC. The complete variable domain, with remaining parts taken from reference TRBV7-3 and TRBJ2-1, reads GAGVSQTPSNKVTEKGKYVELRCDPISGHTALYWYRQSLGQGPEFLIYFQGTGAADDSGLPNDRFFAVRPEGSVSTLKIQRTERGDSAVYLCASSPTGTGSLNEQFFGPGTRLTVL.

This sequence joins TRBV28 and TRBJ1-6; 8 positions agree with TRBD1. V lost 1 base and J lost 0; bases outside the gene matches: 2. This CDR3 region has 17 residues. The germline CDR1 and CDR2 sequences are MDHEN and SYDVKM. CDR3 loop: CASSLYQGASYNSPLHF. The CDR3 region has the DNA TGTGCCAGCAGTTTATACCAGGGGGCCTCCTATAATTCACCCCTCCACTTT.

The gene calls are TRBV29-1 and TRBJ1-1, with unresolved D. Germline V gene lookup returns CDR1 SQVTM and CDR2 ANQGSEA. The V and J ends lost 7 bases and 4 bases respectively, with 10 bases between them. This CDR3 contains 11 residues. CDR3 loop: CSATSGTEAFF. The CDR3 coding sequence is TGCAGCGCCACGAGCGGCACTGAAGCTTTCTTT.

CDR3 coding DNA: TGCGCCAGCAGCCAATACCGACTAGCCAAAAACATTCAGTACTTC. It codes for CASSQYRLAKNIQYF. The chain combines TRBV4-1 with TRBJ2-4; D call uncertain. CDR3 length: 15 amino acids. V lost 2 bases to trimming and J lost 0 bases, with 8 bases between them. Germline lookup yields CDR1 MGHRA and CDR2 YSYEKL.

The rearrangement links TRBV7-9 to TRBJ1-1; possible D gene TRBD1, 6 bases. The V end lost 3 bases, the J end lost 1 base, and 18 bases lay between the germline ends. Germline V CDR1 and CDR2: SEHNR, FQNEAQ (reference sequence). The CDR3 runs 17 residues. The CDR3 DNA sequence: TGTGCCAGCAGCTTTAAAGCAACTAGGGGGGGGAACACTGAAGCTTTCTTT. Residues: CASSFKATRGGNTEAFF.

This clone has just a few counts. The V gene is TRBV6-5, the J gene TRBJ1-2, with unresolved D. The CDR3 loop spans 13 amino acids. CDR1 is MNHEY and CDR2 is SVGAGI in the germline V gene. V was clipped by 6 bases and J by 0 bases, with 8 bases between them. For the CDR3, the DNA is TGTGCCAGCAGGAAGAACACTAACTATGGCTACACCTTC. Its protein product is CASRKNTNYGYTF.

As DNA, the CDR3 is TGTGCCAGCAGCCCCTTGGCGGGCGGGGGGCCGATAACCGGGGAGCTGTTTTTT. Residues: CASSPLAGGGPITGELFF. The V gene is TRBV27, the J gene TRBJ2-2; the match to TRBD2 covers 8 bases. After removal of 6 bases from V and 5 bases from J, the junction contained 17 bases not matched to a gene. This CDR3 comprises 18 residues. Germline V lookup: CDR1 MNHEY, CDR2 SMNVEV (reference sequence).

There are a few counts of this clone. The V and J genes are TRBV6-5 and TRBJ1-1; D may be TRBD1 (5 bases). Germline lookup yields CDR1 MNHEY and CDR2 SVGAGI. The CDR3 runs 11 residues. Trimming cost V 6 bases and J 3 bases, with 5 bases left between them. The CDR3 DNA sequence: TGTGCCAGCAGCAGGGACACTGAAGCTTTCTTT. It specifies CASSRDTEAFF.

CDR3 region: CASGFGTGLFF. The CDR3 coding sequence is TGTGCTAGTGGTTTTGGGACAGGGCTGTTTTTT. The chain links TRBV12-5 to TRBJ1-4, with 9 bases aligning to TRBD1. V lost 3 bases, J lost 14 bases, and 1 base stayed unmatched. In germline, CDR1 is LGHNT, CDR2 FRNRAP. The CDR3 is 11 residues long.

The DNA for the CDR3 is TGTGCCAGCAGCGCAGATACACCCAATGGCTACACCTTC. Protein sequence: CASSADTPNGYTF. This chain uses TRBV4-2 with TRBJ1-2; D unclear. The V gene lost 5 bases and the J gene lost 6 bases, with 13 bases spanning the gap. Germline assignment: CDR1 LGHNA and CDR2 YNFKEQ. The CDR3 is 13 residues long.

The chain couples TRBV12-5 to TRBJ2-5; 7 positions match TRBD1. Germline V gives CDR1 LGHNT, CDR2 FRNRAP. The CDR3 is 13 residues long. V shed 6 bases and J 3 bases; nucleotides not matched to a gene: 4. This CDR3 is CASGFGTEETQYF. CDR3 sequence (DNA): TGTGCTAGTGGCTTCGGGACAGAAGAGACCCAGTACTTC.

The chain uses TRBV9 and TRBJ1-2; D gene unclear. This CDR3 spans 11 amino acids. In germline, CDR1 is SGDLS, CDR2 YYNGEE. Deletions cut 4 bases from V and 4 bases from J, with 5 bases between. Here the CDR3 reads CASSKLYGYTF. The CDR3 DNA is TGTGCCAGCAGCAAGCTCTATGGCTACACCTTC.

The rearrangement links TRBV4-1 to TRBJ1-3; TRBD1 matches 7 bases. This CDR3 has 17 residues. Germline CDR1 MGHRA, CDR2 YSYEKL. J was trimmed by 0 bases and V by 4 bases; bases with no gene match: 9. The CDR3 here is CASSRRTGRSSGNTIYF. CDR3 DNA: TGCGCCAGCAGCCGGCGGACAGGCCGGAGCTCTGGAAACACCATATATTTT.

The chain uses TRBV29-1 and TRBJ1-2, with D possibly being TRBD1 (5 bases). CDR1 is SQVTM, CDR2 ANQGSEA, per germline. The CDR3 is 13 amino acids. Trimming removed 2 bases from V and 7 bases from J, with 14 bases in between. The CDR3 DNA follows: TGCAGCGTTGAAAATAGGGCCGGGGGTGGCTACACCTTC. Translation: CSVENRAGGGYTF. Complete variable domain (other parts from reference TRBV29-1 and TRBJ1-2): SAVISQKPSRDICQRGTSLTIQCQVDSQVTMMFWYRQQPGQSLTLIATANQGSEATYESGFVIDKFPISRPNLTFSTLTVSNMSPEDSSIYLCSVENRAGGGYTFGSGTRLTVV.

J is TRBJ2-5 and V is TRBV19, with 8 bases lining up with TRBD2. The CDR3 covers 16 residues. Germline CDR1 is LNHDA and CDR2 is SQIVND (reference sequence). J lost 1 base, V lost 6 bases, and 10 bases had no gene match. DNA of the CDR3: TGTGCCAGTAGCCCCCGGCGGGGGGCATTCCAAGAGACCCAGTACTTC. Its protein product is CASSPRRGAFQETQYF.

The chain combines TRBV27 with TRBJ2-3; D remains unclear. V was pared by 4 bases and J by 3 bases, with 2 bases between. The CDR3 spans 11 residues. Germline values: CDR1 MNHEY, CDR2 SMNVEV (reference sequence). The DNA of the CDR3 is TGTGCCAGCAGTTCGACAGATACGCAGTATTTT. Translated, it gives CASSSTDTQYF.

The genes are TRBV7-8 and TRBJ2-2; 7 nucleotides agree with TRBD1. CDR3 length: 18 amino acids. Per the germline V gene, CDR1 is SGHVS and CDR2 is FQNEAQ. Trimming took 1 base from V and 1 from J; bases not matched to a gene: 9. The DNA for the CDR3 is TGTGCCAGCAGCTTAGTTTGCGCAGGGGGAGAGAACACCGGGGAGCTGTTTTTT. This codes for CASSLVCAGGENTGELFF.

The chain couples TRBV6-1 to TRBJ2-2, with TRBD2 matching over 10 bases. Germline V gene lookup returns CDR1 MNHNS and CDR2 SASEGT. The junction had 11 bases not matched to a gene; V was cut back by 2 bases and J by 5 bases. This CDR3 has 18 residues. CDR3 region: CASSEWRAGGLGTGELFF. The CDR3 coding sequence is TGTGCCAGCAGTGAATGGCGAGCGGGGGGGCTCGGGACCGGGGAGCTGTTTTTT.

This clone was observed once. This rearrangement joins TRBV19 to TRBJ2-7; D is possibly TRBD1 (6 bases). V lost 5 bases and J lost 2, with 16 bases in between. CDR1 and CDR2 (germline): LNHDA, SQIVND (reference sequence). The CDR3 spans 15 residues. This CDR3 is CASSLSRGQPYEQYF. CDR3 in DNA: TGTGCCAGTAGTCTATCCCGAGGACAGCCCTACGAGCAGTACTTC.

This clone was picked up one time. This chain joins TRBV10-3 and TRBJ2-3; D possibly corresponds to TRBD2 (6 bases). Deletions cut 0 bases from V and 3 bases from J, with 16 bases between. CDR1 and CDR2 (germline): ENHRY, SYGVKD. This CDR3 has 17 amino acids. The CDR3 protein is CAISESAGLASTDTQYF. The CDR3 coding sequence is TGTGCCATCAGTGAGTCCGCTGGGCTAGCGTCGACAGATACGCAGTATTTT.